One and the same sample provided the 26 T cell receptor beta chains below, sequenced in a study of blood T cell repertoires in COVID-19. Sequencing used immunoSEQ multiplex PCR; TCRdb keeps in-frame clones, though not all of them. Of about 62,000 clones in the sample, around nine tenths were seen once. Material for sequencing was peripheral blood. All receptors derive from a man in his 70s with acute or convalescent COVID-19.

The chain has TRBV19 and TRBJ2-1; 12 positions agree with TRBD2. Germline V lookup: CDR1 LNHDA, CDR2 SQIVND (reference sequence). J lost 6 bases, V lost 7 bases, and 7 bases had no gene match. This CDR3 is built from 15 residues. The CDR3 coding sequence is TGTGCCAGTACCGAGACTAGCGGGAGAGTCAATGAGCAGTTCTTC. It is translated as CASTETSGRVNEQFF.

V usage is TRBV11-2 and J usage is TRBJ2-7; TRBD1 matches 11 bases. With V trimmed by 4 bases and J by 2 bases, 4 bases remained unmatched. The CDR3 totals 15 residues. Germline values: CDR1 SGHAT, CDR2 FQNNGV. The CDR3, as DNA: TGTGCCAGCAGCTCCGGACAGGGGGCGCCCTACGAGCAGTACTTC. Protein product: CASSSGQGAPYEQYF.

The CDR3 DNA is TGTGCCAGCAGCCCCAGGGTCTCTGGAAACACCATATATTTT. Protein sequence: CASSPRVSGNTIYF. V is TRBV9 and J is TRBJ1-3, with a tentative D call TRBD1 (5 bases). The germline CDR1 and CDR2 sequences are SGDLS and YYNGEE. The V end was cut by 4 bases, the J end by 0 bases, with 8 bases between. This CDR3 is 14 amino acids long.

The chain's CDR3 is CASKPGQAEKGSEAFF. In DNA, the CDR3 is TGCGCCAGCAAACCGGGACAGGCGGAAAAAGGGTCGGAAGCTTTCTTT. The gene calls are TRBV10-1 and TRBJ1-1; 8 bases fit TRBD1. Trimming at V came to 7 bases and at J to 8 bases, leaving 18 bases not matched to a gene. The CDR3 is made up of 16 amino acids. Per the germline V gene, CDR1 is WNHNN and CDR2 is SYGVQD (reference sequence).

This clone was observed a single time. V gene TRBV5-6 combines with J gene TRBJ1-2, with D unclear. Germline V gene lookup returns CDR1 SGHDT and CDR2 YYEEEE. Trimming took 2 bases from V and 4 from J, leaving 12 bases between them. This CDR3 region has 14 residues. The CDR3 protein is CASSFRRTAYGYTF. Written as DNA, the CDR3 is TGTGCCAGCAGCTTTCGACGGACTGCCTATGGCTACACCTTC.

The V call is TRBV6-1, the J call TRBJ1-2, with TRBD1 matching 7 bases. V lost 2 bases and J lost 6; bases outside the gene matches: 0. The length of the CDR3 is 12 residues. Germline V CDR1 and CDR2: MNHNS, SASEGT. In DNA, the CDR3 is TGTGCCAGCAGTGAAACAGGGGATGGCTACACCTTC. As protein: CASSETGDGYTF.

The CDR3, as DNA: TGTGCCAGCAGCTTGTTACAGGGGAAGGATGAAAAACTGTTTTTT. Translation gives CASSLLQGKDEKLFF. The chain joins TRBV5-6 to TRBJ1-4; 7 nucleotides align to TRBD1. This CDR3 contains 15 residues. Unmatched junction bases numbered 6, after V lost 1 base and J lost 6 bases. The germline V gene encodes CDR1 SGHDT and CDR2 YYEEEE.

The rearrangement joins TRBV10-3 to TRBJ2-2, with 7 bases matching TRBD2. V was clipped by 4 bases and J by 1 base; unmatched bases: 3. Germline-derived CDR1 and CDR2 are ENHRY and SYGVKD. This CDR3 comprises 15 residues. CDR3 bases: TGTGCCATCAGTGTGACGGGAGGGAACACCGGGGAGCTGTTTTTT. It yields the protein CAISVTGGNTGELFF.

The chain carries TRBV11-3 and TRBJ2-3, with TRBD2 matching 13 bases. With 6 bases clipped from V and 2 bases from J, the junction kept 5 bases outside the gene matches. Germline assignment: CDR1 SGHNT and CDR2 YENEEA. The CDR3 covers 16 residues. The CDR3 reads CASSPGTSGTTDTQYF. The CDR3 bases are TGTGCCAGCAGTCCCGGGACTAGCGGGACCACAGATACGCAGTATTTT.

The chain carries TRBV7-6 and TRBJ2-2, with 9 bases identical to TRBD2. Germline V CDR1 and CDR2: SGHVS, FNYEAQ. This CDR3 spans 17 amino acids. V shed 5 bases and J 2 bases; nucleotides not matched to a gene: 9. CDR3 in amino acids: CASSGSSGSANTGELFF. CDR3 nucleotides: TGTGCCAGCAGCGGCAGTAGCGGGAGTGCTAACACCGGGGAGCTGTTTTTT.

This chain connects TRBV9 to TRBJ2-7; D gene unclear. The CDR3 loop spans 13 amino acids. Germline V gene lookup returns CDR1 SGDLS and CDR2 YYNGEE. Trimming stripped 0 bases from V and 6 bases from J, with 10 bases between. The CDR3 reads CASSVERVGEQYF. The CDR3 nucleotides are TGTGCCAGCAGCGTAGAGCGAGTGGGCGAGCAGTACTTC.

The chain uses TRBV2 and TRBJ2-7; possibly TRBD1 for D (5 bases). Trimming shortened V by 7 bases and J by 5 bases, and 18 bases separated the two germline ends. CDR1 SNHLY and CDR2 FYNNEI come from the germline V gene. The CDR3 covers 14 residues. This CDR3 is CASNRQGTSHEQYF. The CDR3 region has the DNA TGTGCCAGCAACCGGCAGGGCACCAGTCACGAGCAGTACTTC.

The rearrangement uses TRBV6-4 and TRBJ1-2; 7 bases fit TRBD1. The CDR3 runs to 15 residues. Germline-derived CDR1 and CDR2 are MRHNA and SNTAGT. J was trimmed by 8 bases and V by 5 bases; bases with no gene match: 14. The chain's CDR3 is CASSSSGTAGLGYTF. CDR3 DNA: TGTGCCAGCAGTTCCTCCGGGACAGCGGGCTTAGGCTACACCTTC.

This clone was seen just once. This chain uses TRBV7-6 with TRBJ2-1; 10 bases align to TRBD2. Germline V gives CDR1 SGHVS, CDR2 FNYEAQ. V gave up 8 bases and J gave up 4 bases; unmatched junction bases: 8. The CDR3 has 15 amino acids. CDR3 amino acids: CASGHSGGSYNEQFF. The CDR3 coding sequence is TGTGCCAGCGGGCATAGCGGGGGGTCATACAATGAGCAGTTCTTC.

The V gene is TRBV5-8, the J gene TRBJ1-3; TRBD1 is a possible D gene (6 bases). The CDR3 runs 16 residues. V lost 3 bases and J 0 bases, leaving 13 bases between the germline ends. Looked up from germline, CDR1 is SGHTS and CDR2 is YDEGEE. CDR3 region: CASSSGTLGSGNTIYF. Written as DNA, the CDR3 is TGTGCCAGCAGCTCGGGGACATTGGGCTCTGGAAACACCATATATTTT.

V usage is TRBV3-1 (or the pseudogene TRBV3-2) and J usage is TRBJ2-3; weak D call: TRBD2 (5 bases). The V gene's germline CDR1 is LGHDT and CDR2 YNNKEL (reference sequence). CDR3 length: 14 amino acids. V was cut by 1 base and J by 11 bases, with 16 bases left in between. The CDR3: CASSQGTQAGGQYF. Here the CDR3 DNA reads TGTGCCAGCAGCCAAGGGACCCAGGCTGGAGGGCAGTATTTT.

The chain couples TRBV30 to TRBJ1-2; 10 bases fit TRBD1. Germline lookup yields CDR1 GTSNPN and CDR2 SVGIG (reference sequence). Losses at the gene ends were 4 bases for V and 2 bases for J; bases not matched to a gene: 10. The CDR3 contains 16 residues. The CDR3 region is CAWTGQGIITNYGYTF. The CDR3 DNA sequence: TGTGCCTGGACGGGACAGGGGATAATTACGAACTATGGCTACACCTTC.

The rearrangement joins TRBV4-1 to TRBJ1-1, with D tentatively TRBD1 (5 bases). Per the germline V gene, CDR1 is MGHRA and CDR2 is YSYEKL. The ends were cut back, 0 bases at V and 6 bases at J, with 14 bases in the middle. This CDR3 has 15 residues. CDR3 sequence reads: CASSQDGGGFSEAFF. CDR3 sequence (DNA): TGCGCCAGCAGCCAAGATGGGGGAGGGTTTTCTGAAGCTTTCTTT.

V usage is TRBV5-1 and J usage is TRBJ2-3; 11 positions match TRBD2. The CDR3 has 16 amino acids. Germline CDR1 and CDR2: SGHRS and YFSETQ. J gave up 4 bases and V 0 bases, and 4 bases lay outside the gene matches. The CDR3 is CASSLALAGVADTQYF. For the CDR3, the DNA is TGCGCCAGCAGCTTGGCACTAGCGGGGGTTGCAGATACGCAGTATTTT.

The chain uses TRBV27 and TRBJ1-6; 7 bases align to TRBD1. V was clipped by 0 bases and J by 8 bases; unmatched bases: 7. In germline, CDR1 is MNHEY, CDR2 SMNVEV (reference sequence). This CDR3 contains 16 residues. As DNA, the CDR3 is TGTGCCAGCAGTTTATCGGACTCGACAGGGCATTCACCCCTCCACTTT. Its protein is CASSLSDSTGHSPLHF.

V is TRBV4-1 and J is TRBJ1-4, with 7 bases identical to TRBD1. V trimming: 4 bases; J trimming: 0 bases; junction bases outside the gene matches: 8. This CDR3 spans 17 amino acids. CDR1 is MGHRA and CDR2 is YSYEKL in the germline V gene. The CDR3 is CASSPTGAGATNEKLFF. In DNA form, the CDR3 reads TGCGCCAGCAGCCCTACAGGGGCTGGCGCAACTAATGAAAAACTGTTTTTT.

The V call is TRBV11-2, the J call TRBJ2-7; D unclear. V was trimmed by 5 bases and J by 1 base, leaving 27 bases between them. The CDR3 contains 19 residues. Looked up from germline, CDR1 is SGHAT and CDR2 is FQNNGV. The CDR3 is CASSPMAVFSPGWSYEQYF. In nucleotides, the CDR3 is TGTGCCAGCAGCCCAATGGCAGTCTTTTCTCCGGGTTGGTCCTACGAGCAGTACTTC.

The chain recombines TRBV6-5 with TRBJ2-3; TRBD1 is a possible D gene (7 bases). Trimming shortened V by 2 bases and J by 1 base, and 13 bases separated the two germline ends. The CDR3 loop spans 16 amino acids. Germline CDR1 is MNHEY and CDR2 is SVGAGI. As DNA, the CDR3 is TGTGCCAGCAGTTACGGGGGCAGGGGGGGCACAGATACGCAGTATTTT. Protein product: CASSYGGRGGTDTQYF.

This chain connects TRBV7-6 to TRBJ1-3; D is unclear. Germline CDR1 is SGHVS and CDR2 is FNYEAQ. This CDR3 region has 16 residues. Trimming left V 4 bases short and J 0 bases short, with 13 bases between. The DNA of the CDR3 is TGTGCCAGCAGCTCAGGCGGGGTATTCTCTGGAAACACCATATATTTT. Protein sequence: CASSSGGVFSGNTIYF.

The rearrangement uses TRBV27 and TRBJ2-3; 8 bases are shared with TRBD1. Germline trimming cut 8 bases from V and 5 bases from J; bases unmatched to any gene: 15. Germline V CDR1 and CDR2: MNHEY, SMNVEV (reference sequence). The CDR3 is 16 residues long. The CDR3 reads CASRPWTGRLGDTQYF. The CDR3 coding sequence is TGTGCCAGCCGACCTTGGACAGGGCGGTTGGGAGATACGCAGTATTTT.

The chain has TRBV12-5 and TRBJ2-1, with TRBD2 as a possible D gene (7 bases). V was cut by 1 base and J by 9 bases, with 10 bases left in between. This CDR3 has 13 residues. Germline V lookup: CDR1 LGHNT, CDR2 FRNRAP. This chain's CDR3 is CASGLGGGPEQFF. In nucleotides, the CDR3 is TGTGCTAGTGGTTTGGGCGGGGGCCCTGAGCAGTTCTTC.